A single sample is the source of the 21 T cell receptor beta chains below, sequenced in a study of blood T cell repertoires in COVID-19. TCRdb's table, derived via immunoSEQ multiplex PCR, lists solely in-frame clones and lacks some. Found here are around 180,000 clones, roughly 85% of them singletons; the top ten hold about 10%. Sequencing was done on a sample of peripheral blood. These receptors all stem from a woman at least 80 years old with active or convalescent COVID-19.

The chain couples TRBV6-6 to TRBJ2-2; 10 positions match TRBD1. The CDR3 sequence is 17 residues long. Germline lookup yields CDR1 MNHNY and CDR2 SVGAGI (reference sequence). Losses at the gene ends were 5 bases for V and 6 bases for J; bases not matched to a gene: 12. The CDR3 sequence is CASSQRQGASSPGELFF. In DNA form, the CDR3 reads TGTGCCAGCAGTCAAAGACAGGGGGCGAGTTCTCCCGGGGAGCTGTTTTTT.

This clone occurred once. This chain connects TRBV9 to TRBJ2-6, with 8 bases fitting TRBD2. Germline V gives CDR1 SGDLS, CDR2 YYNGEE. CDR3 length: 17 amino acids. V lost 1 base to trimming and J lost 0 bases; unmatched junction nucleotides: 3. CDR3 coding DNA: TGTGCCAGCAGCGTAACAGCGGGAGACTCTGGGGCCAACGTCCTGACTTTC. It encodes CASSVTAGDSGANVLTF. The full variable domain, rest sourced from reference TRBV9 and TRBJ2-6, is DSGVTQTPKHLITATGQRVTLRCSPRSGDLSVYWYQQSLDQGLQFLIQYYNGEERAKGNILERFSAQQFPDLHSELNLSSLELGDSALYFCASSVTAGDSGANVLTFGAGSRLTVL.

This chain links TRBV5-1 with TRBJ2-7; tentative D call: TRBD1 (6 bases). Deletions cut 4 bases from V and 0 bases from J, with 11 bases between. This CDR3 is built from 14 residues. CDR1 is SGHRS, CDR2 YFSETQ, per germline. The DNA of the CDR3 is TGCGCCAGCAGCCCCTGGACAGACTCCTACGAGCAGTACTTC. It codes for CASSPWTDSYEQYF.

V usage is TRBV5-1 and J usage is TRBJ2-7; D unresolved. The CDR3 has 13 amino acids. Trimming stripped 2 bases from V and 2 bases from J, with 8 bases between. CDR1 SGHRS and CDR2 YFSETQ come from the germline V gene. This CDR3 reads CASSLDAAYEQYF. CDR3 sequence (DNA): TGCGCCAGCAGCTTAGACGCGGCCTACGAGCAGTACTTC.

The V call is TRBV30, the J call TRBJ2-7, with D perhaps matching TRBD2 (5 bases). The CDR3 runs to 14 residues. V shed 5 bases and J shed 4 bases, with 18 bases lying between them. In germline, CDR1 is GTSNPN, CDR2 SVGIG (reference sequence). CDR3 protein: CAWGRPGLLYEQYF. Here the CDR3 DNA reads TGTGCCTGGGGACGGCCCGGACTCCTATACGAGCAGTACTTC.

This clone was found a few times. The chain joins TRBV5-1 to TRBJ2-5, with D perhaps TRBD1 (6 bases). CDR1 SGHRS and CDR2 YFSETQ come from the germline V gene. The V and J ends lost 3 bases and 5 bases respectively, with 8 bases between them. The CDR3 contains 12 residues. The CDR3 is CASSSGVETQYF. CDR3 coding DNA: TGCGCCAGCAGCTCAGGGGTCGAGACCCAGTACTTC.

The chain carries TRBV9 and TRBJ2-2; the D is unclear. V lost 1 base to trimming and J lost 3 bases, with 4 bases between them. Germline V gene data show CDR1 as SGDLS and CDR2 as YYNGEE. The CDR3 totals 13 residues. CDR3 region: CASSVSYTGELFF. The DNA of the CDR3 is TGTGCCAGCAGCGTATCCTACACCGGGGAGCTGTTTTTT.

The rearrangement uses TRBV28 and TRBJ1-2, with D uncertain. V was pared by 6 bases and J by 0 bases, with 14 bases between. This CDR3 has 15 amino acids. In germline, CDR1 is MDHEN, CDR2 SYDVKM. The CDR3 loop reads CASRPPHTPNYGYTF. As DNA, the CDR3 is TGTGCCAGCAGACCACCACACACACCTAACTATGGCTACACCTTC.

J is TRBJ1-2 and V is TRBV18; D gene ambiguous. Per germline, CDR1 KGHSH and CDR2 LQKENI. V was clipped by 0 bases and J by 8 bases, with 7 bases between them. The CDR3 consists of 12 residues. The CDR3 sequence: CASSPPSVGYTF. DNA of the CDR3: TGTGCCAGCTCACCACCCTCCGTGGGCTACACCTTC.

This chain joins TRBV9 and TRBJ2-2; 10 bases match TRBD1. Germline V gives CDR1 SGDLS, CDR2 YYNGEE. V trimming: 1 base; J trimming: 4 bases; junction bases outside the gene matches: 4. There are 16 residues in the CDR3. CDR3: CASSVRQGAGTGELFF. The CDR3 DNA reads TGTGCCAGCAGCGTAAGACAGGGGGCAGGCACCGGGGAGCTGTTTTTT.

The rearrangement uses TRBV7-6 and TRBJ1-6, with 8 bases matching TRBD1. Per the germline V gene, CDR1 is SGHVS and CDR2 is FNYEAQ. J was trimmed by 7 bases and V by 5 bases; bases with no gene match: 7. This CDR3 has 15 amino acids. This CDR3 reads CASSVNRGGNSPLHF. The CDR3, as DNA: TGTGCCAGCAGCGTAAACAGGGGGGGGAATTCACCCCTCCACTTT.

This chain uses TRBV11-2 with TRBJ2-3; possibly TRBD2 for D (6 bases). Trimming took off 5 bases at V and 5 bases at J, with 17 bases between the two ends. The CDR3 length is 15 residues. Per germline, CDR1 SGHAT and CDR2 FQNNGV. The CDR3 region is CASSPRGISVDTQYF. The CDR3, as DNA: TGTGCCAGCAGCCCCCGCGGGATTTCGGTAGATACGCAGTATTTT.

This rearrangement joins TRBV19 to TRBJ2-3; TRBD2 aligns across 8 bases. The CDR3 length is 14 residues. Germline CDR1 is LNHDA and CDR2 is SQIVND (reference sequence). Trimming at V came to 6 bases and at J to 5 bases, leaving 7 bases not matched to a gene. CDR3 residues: CASRNGRAGDTQYF. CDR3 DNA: TGTGCCAGTAGAAACGGGAGGGCCGGAGATACGCAGTATTTT.

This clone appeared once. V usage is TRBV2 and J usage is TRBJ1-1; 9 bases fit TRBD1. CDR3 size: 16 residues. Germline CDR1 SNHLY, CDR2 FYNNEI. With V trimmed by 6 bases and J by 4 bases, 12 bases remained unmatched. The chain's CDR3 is CASSYTPGQGGTEAFF. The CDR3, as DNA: TGTGCCAGCAGCTATACCCCGGGACAGGGAGGCACTGAAGCTTTCTTT.

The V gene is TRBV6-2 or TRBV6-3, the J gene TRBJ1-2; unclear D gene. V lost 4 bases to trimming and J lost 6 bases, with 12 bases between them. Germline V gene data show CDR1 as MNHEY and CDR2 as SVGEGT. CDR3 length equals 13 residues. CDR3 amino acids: CASSSAREHGYTF. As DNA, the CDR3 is TGTGCCAGCAGTTCAGCCCGGGAACATGGCTACACCTTC.

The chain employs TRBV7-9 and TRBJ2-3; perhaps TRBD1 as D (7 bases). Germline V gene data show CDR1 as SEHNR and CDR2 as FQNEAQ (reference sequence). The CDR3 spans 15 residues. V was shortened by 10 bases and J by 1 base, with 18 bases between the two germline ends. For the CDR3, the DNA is TGTGCCACCAGGGGGGAGGCCCTCGGCACAGATACGCAGTATTTT. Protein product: CATRGEALGTDTQYF.

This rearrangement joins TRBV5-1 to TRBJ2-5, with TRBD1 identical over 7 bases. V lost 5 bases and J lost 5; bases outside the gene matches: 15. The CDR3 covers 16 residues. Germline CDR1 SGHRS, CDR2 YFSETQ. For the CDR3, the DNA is TGCGCCAGCAGGAATGACAGGGCGAGGCAAGGGGAGACCCAGTACTTC. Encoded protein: CASRNDRARQGETQYF.

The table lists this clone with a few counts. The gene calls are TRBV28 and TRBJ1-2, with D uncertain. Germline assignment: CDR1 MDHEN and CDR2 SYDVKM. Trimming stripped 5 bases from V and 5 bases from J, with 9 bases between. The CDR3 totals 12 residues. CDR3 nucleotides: TGTGCCAGCAGTATCGGCGGTTATGGCTACACCTTC. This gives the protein CASSIGGYGYTF.

The CDR3 region has the DNA TGTGCCAGCCGGGGGATTTTTAGACCAGATACGCAGTATTTT. This gives the protein CASRGIFRPDTQYF. The chain combines TRBV19 with TRBJ2-3; a weak D match, TRBD2 (6 bases). Germline V lookup: CDR1 LNHDA, CDR2 SQIVND (reference sequence). Trimming left V 9 bases short and J 4 bases short, with 17 bases between. CDR3 length: 14 residues.

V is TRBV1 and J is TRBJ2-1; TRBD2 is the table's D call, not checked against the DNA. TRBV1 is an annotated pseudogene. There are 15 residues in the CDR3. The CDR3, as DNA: TGCACCAGCAGCCCACGACTAGGAGAATACAATGAGCAGTTCTTC. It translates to CTSSPRLGEYNEQFF.

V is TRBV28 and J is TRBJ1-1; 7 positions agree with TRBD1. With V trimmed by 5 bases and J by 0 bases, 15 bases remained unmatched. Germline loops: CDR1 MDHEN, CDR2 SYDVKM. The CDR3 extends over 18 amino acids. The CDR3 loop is CASSPPGAGGGLNTEAFF. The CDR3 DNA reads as TGTGCCAGCAGTCCCCCCGGGGCAGGGGGTGGGTTGAACACTGAAGCTTTCTTT. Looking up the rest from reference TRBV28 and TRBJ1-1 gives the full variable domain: DVKVTQSSRYLVKRTGEKVFLECVQDMDHENMFWYRQDPGLGLRLIYFSYDVKMKEKGDIPEGYSVSREKKERFSLILESASTNQTSMYLCASSPPGAGGGLNTEAFFGQGTRLTVV.